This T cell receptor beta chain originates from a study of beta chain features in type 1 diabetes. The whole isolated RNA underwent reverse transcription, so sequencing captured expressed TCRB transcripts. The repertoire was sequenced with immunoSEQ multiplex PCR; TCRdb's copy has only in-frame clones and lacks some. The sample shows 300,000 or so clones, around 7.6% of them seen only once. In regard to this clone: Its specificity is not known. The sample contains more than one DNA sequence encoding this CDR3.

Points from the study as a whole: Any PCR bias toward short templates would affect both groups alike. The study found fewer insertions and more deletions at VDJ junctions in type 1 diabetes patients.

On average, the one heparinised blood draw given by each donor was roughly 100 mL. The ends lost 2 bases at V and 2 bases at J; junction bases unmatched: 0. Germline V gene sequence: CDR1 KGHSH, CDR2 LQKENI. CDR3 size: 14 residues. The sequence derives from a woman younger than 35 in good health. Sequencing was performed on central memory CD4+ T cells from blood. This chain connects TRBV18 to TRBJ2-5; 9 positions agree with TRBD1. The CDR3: CASSPDRGQETQYF. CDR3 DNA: TGTGCCAGCTCACCAGACAGGGGGCAAGAGACCCAGTACTTC.